These T cell receptor beta chains were read from a single sample in a study of blood T cell repertoires in COVID-19. The repertoire was sequenced with immunoSEQ multiplex PCR; TCRdb's copy has only in-frame clones and lacks some. The data hold around 280,000 clones, with almost 90% observed a single time. The sequencing input was PBMCs or T cells enriched from blood (not recorded which). The receptors derive from a woman aged 18-29 years with acute COVID-19. The CDR3 runs from the conserved cysteine through the conserved F or W. The D gene is left open where the match is weak. Some rows mark clone size as missing; the rest say once, few, many or name a class of expanded clone.

j_call v_call d_call clone_size cdr3_nt cdr3_aa
TRBJ1-1 TRBV29-1 TRBD1 . TGCAGCGTTGACATACAGGGGGCCTACACTGAAGCTTTCTTT CSVDIQGAYTEAFF
TRBJ2-5 TRBV24-1 . . TGTGCCACCAGTGATTTCAGAGGGGGTTGGGAGACCCAGTACTTC CATSDFRGGWETQYF
TRBJ1-1 TRBV20-1 . . TGCAGTGCGGAGGTCGGGACTGAAGCTTTCTTT CSAEVGTEAFF
TRBJ2-5 TRBV18 TRBD2 . TGTGCCAGCTCACCACCCGATTGGGGCCAGCGGGAGGTACGAGAGACCCAGTACTTC CASSPPDWGQREVRETQYF
TRBJ2-1 TRBV6-5 . . TGTGCCAGCAGTTACTCGATAGGACATGGGTATGAGCAGTTCTTC CASSYSIGHGYEQFF
TRBJ2-3 TRBV5-1 . . TGCGCCAGCAGCTTGACCGCACTCAGCACAGATACGCAGTATTTT CASSLTALSTDTQYF
TRBJ2-3 TRBV3-1/TRBV3-2 . once TGTGCCAGCAGCCAAGATGAGACTAGAGTATTAGGAGATACGCAGTATTTT CASSQDETRVLGDTQYF
TRBJ1-1 TRBV5-4 TRBD1 few TGTGCCAGCAGCTTTAACAGGGGGGGAAAGGGAGCTTTCTTT CASSFNRGGKGAFF
TRBJ1-1 TRBV19 . . TGTGCCAGTAGTGTGGGCCAGAGGGTACACACTGAAGCTTTCTTT CASSVGQRVHTEAFF
TRBJ2-7 TRBV2 . . TGTGCCAGCAGTGAAGCCCCGTCATGGCGCGGGACCTCCTACGAGCAGTACTTC CASSEAPSWRGTSYEQYF
TRBJ2-2 TRBV29-1 . few TGCAGCGTTCGGGTTTCCGGGGAGCTGTTTTTT CSVRVSGELFF
TRBJ1-3 TRBV7-9 . . TGTGCCAGCAGCTTACGGGGGGCTTCTGGAAACACCATATATTTT CASSLRGASGNTIYF
TRBJ2-1 TRBV4-3 . . TGCGCCAGCAGCCAAGGGCCCCACAGGGGATGGGCGGGAGGTGCGGCCTACAATGAGCAGTTCTTC CASSQGPHRGWAGGAAYNEQFF
TRBJ2-1 TRBV5-1 TRBD2 . TGCGCCAGCAGCTTACGGGAGGGTGAGCAGTTCTTC CASSLREGEQFF
TRBJ2-5 TRBV3-1/TRBV3-2 . . TGTGCCAGCTCAACCGGGAGCCCCTGGTGGGAGACCCAGTACTTC CASSTGSPWWETQYF
TRBJ1-5 TRBV6-5 TRBD1 once TGTGCCAGCACACCGACCCGGGACAGTGGTCAGCCCCAGCATTTT CASTPTRDSGQPQHF
TRBJ2-7 TRBV11-2 . once TGTGCCAGCAGCTTAGTCCGGCGGGAAGCTCCCTACGAGCAGTACTTC CASSLVRREAPYEQYF
TRBJ2-1 TRBV24-1 . . TGTGCCACCAGTGACCGCCCCAACCGGGACTCCTACAATGAGCAGTTCTTC CATSDRPNRDSYNEQFF
TRBJ2-7 TRBV6-5 . . TGTGCCACCTTGGGGGGGGGCTACTACGAGCAGTACTTC CATLGGGYYEQYF
TRBJ1-2 TRBV5-1 TRBD1 few TGCGCCAGCAGCCCCGGACAGGGACCCTATGGCTACACCTTC CASSPGQGPYGYTF
TRBJ1-5 TRBV11-2 . . TGTGCCAGCAGCTTCGGCAGGGGTCAGCCCCAGCATTTT CASSFGRGQPQHF
TRBJ1-4 TRBV5-5 . . TGTGCCAGCAGCTTGACAGGCACCGAACTGTTTTTT CASSLTGTELFF
TRBJ2-7 TRBV5-6 . . TGTGCCAGCAGCCCGCTGTGGAGGGGAAGTAGGTCCAACGAGCAGTACTTC CASSPLWRGSRSNEQYF
TRBJ1-2 TRBV5-5 . . TGTGCCAGCAGCTTGGTGGCCGAATATGGCTACACCTTC CASSLVAEYGYTF
TRBJ1-2 TRBV5-4 . . TGTGCCAGCAGCCCCGACACGCTCTATGGCTACACCTTC CASSPDTLYGYTF
TRBJ1-2 TRBV30 . . TGTGCCTGGGCCCCCCAGGGTGTCTATGGCTACACCTTC CAWAPQGVYGYTF
TRBJ2-4 TRBV2 TRBD1 . TGTGCCAGCAGTGGGTTGGGGCAGGGGGTCGATGTCAAAAACATTCAGTACTTC CASSGLGQGVDVKNIQYF
TRBJ2-7 TRBV28 . . TGTGCCAGCCCTGGCGGAGGAGAGCAGTACTTC CASPGGGEQYF
TRBJ2-7 TRBV5-1 TRBD2 . TGCGCCAGCAGCTTGGCCCCTAGCGGGATAATCTACGAGCAGTACTTC CASSLAPSGIIYEQYF
TRBJ2-1 TRBV4-2 TRBD2 . TGTGCCAGCAGCCGTCTAGCGGGAGAAAGATACAATGAGCAGTTCTTC CASSRLAGERYNEQFF
TRBJ2-1 TRBV27 TRBD2 . TGTGCCAGCAGTATACCGGGACTAGCGAATAATGAGCAGTTCTTC CASSIPGLANNEQFF
TRBJ2-5 TRBV30 TRBD2 . TGTGCCTGGAGTCCCCGGGGACTAGTAGGAGAGACCCAGTACTTC CAWSPRGLVGETQYF
TRBJ2-1 TRBV7-9 TRBD2 . TGTGCCAGCAGCGGGACTAGCCGCCGCCACAATGAGCAGTTCTTC CASSGTSRRHNEQFF
TRBJ2-3 TRBV2 TRBD1 . TGTGCCAGCAGTCGGGACAGGGGGAGCACAGATACGCAGTATTTT CASSRDRGSTDTQYF
TRBJ1-2 TRBV28 . . TGTGCCAGCAGCCATGACAGGCAAGGCGGCTACACCTTC CASSHDRQGGYTF
TRBJ2-7 TRBV7-9 TRBD2 . TGTGCCAGCAGAGCACTGGGGACTAGCGGCTACGAGCAGTACTTC CASRALGTSGYEQYF
TRBJ2-7 TRBV28 TRBD1 . TGTGCCAGCAGTTCCCCCTTGTTCGGGACAGGGATGAGGGAGCAGTACTTC CASSSPLFGTGMREQYF
TRBJ1-2 TRBV6-5 TRBD1 once TGTGCCAGCAGCCGAGCAGGGGGTCAAGGCTACACCTTC CASSRAGGQGYTF
TRBJ2-1 TRBV2 TRBD2 few TGTGCCAGCAGTGAGCGGGAGGGCAATGAGCAGTTCTTC CASSEREGNEQFF
TRBJ2-2 TRBV7-9 TRBD2 . TGTGCCAGCAGCTCCTGGGATAGCGGGAGAGTACGCACCGGGGAGCTGTTTTTT CASSSWDSGRVRTGELFF
TRBJ1-6 TRBV27 . . TGTGCCAGCAACACCCTCCGGGACACCCTGAATAATTCACCCCTCCACTTT CASNTLRDTLNNSPLHF
TRBJ1-2 TRBV7-3 TRBD1 few TGTGCCAGCAGCCCATCCCGGGACAGCGGGGGCTACACCTTC CASSPSRDSGGYTF
TRBJ2-1 TRBV18 TRBD2 . TGTGCCAGCTCACCACCTGGCGTTAGCGGGAGATATAATGAGCAGTTCTTC CASSPPGVSGRYNEQFF
TRBJ1-5 TRBV6-5 TRBD1 . TGTGCCAGCAGACTGACAGGGAATCAGCCCCAGCATTTT CASRLTGNQPQHF